Listed below are T cell receptor beta chains from one sample, sequenced in a study of blood T cell repertoires in COVID-19. Method: immunoSEQ multiplex PCR; TCRdb's copy keeps in-frame clones and lacks some. The data contain 55,000 or so clones, about 80% of them seen just once; the ten biggest clones take up under 25%. Source material: peripheral blood. These receptors were collected from a man younger than 40 with COVID-19, enrolled during active disease. The CDR3 runs from the conserved cysteine through the conserved F or W. The D gene is left open where the match is weak. Clone size is shown for a subset of rows, as once, few, many or a class of expanded clone.

v_gene,d_gene,abundance,j_gene,CDR3nt,CDR3aa
TRBV21-1,NA,NA,TRBJ2-7,TGTGCCAGCAGCGAGCTGGACAGGGCCTACTACGAGCAGTACTTC,CASSELDRAYYEQYF
TRBV27,NA,NA,TRBJ1-2,TGTGCCAGCAGTTTACAACAGAACTATGGCTACACCTTC,CASSLQQNYGYTF
TRBV19,NA,NA,TRBJ1-3,TGTGCCAGTAGTAATCTATACGGGAGCCTCTCTGGAAACACCATATATTTT,CASSNLYGSLSGNTIYF
TRBV5-6,NA,NA,TRBJ2-7,TGTGCCAGCAGCTATGGAGGTACCGTCTCCTACGAGCAGTACTTC,CASSYGGTVSYEQYF
TRBV20-1,NA,NA,TRBJ2-3,TGCAGTGCTATTGATCTAACTAGCACAGATACGCAGTATTTT,CSAIDLTSTDTQYF
TRBV3-1/TRBV3-2,NA,NA,TRBJ2-1,TGTGCCAGCAGCCAAGTGGGCTCATACAATGAGCAGTTCTTC,CASSQVGSYNEQFF
TRBV28,NA,NA,TRBJ1-5,TGTGCCGCAGCTCTACAGGGAATCGATCAGCCCCAGCATTTT,CAAALQGIDQPQHF
TRBV27,NA,NA,TRBJ2-5,TGTGCCAGCAGTTTCCTACGGGGGGAGACCCAGTACTTC,CASSFLRGETQYF
TRBV4-3,TRBD1,few,TRBJ2-7,TGCGCCAGCAGCCACCCGGGACAGGGTATCAACGAGCAGTACTTC,CASSHPGQGINEQYF
TRBV6-5,TRBD1,NA,TRBJ2-6,TGTGCCAGCAGTTCTGGACAGGGGGCGGGAGTCCTGACTTTC,CASSSGQGAGVLTF
TRBV7-2,TRBD1,NA,TRBJ2-1,TGTGCCAGCAGCTCCTCCGGGACAGAAAGGGGTTATGAGCAGTTCTTC,CASSSSGTERGYEQFF
TRBV27,TRBD1,NA,TRBJ1-5,TGTGCCAGCAGTCACAGGGGAATGGGCAATCAGCCCCAGCATTTT,CASSHRGMGNQPQHF
TRBV12-3/TRBV12-4,NA,NA,TRBJ2-1,TGTGCCAGCAGTTTAGTTCGGGGGGAGCAGTTCTTC,CASSLVRGEQFF
TRBV9,TRBD2,NA,TRBJ2-1,TGTGCCAGCAGCGTAGGGGGTAGCGGGGTTTTCAATGAGCAGTTCTTC,CASSVGGSGVFNEQFF
TRBV30,TRBD1,NA,TRBJ1-1,TGTGCCCGGGACAGGGTCACTGAAGCTTTCTTT,CARDRVTEAFF
TRBV6-6,NA,NA,TRBJ2-7,TGTGCCAGCAGTTACTCGGAGGGGGGGTCCTACGAGCAGTACTTC,CASSYSEGGSYEQYF
TRBV11-3,NA,many,TRBJ2-3,TGTGCCAGCAGCCCAGGTGGTACGCAGTATTTT,CASSPGGTQYF
TRBV29-1,NA,NA,TRBJ2-7,TGCAGCGTTGAACCACAGAACTCCTACGAGCAGTACTTC,CSVEPQNSYEQYF
TRBV9,NA,NA,TRBJ2-7,TGTGCCAGCAGCTCGATCAGGACCCGGAGGTTGGGTGAGCAGTACTTC,CASSSIRTRRLGEQYF
TRBV19,NA,NA,TRBJ1-3,TGTGCCAGTAGGGAGCTCGGGGGGTATAGGGGAAACACCATATATTTT,CASRELGGYRGNTIYF
TRBV18,NA,NA,TRBJ2-2,TGTGCCAGCTCACCACGCCCAGCGAACACCGGGGAGCTGTTTTTT,CASSPRPANTGELFF
TRBV11-2,NA,NA,TRBJ2-5,TGTGCCAGCAGCCCTCAGGTCGCTGTTCAAGAGACCCAGTACTTC,CASSPQVAVQETQYF
TRBV7-9,NA,NA,TRBJ1-5,TGTGCCAGCAGCTTAGGACGAGGAGTAGGGGATCAGCCCCAGCATTTT,CASSLGRGVGDQPQHF
TRBV19,TRBD1,NA,TRBJ1-5,TGTGCCAGTAGTCCCTGGGGGGACAGAGGAAATCAGCCCCAGCATTTT,CASSPWGDRGNQPQHF
TRBV27,TRBD1,NA,TRBJ2-6,TGTGCCAGCACCCAGGGTACAGGGGTCATAAGATCTGGGGCCAACGTCCTGACTTTC,CASTQGTGVIRSGANVLTF
TRBV6-4,TRBD2,few,TRBJ2-1,TGTGCCAGCAGTCCGGGACTAGCGGAGAACAATGAGCAGTTCTTC,CASSPGLAENNEQFF